A selection of T cell receptor beta chains follows, all from one sample in a study of PD-1 blockade in classical Hodgkin lymphoma. Sequencing used immunoSEQ multiplex PCR; TCRdb keeps in-frame clones, though not all of them. The repertoire includes fewer than 65,000 clones, 80% to 90% of them detected once, and 14% to 15% sits in the top ten. The sample in question was peripheral blood mononuclear cells (PBMCs), obtained at baseline. The receptors stem from a human donor with classical Hodgkin lymphoma. CDR3s include the opening cysteine and the closing phenylalanine or tryptophan.

V gene,CDR3 protein
TRBV19,CASRPDRVSNQPQHF
TRBV6-1,CASRNRGGLQETQYF
TRBV7-8,CASSLNREGYNEQFF
TRBV6-1,CASSPASYEQYF
TRBV30,CAWLGPPGPHNEQFF
TRBV19,CASSILPLWEPGAHEQYF
TRBV10-3,CAINSGTSGKETQYF
TRBV15,CATSNPWGRTTTNEKLFF
TRBV15,CATSRGERRQPQHF
TRBV6-1,CASSIIRTWNTEAFF
TRBV9,CASGSSMSSLDTQYF
TRBV7-2,CASSLALATEAFF
TRBV12-5,CASELLGPYTEAFF
TRBV6-5,CASSLTGANTGELFF
TRBV6-6,CASRYTMTGDDSPLHF
TRBV7-2,CASSFEGFYYEQYF
TRBV5-1,CASSSDSNNEKLFF
TRBV2,CASSGLLSSYNSPLHF
TRBV5-4,CASSPGQGITGELFF
TRBV4-1,CASSQGPGYEQYF
TRBV11-2,CASSPPNIADTQYF
TRBV11-2,CASSLGASNQPQHF
TRBV5-1,CATGEGNTGELFF
TRBV9,CASSTGHRAPSYNEQFF
TRBV7-3,CASSSLRGGGTDTQYF
TRBV7-6,CASREEGLDGELFF
TRBV5-6,CASSYTTRDEQFF
TRBV27,CASSISGGAYYNEQFF